The subject of this entry is one T cell receptor (beta chain). From germline, CDR1 is MNHEY and CDR2 SVGAGI. V lost 7 bases, J lost 8 bases, and 14 bases lay in between. There are 13 residues in the CDR3. The data derive from a study of T cell changes during pregnancy in multiple sclerosis. The assay was immunoSEQ multiplex PCR, and TCRdb's table has in-frame clones only and misses some. The repertoire holds about 61,000 clones, with more than 80% as singletons. The genes are TRBV6-5 and TRBJ1-4; D is possibly TRBD1 (5 bases). The source material was peripheral blood, sampled in the first trimester of pregnancy. This receptor was obtained from a female donor in good health, enrolled as a control in a pregnancy study. The CDR3 bases are TGTGCCAGCAATAGGCAGGGTGAAGAAAAACTGTTTTTT. This codes for CASNRQGEEKLFF.